This T cell receptor (beta chain) was sequenced in a study of blood T cell repertoires in COVID-19 (dated by TCRdb to the early 2020s). With regard to the full study: Samples covering the acute and convalescent phases of COVID-19 were provided by collaborators in the United States, Italy and Spain. The material from the prospective study consisted of cDNA or gDNA derived from T cells, B-cell-depleted T cells, or PBMCs. The dataset comprised deeply sampled blood TCRbeta repertoires from subjects exposed to, actively infected with, or recovered from COVID-19. The repertoires were released in a freely available public database meant as a resource for research on the immune response to SARS-CoV-2. The samples were drawn from two sources: the first 160 participants of the ongoing ImmuneRACE study, and over 1,000 subjects contributed by 6 global collaborators. Nearly every sample came with metadata listing a de-identified subject ID, COVID-19 status, age in years and sex. Where available, HLA class I and class II types were obtained from metadata supplied by the sample provider rather than from assay-based typing.

Study-wide conclusions, independent of this receptor: The quantity of clinical and demographic metadata differed by source and by participant and was supplied without curation.

This clone was recorded only once. The target of this receptor is not known. Base-call qualities are not available, and no considerably larger clone is one nucleotide away. Participants in the prospective study were enrolled through a virtual design, were aged roughly 18 to 100 years, and lived in 24 United States geographic areas. In the prospective study, participants were assigned to cohorts based on the clinical history participants reported in a screening survey and a study questionnaire. For ImmuneRACE Cohort 3, a participant was defined as recovered based on two consecutive negative NP/OP PCR tests, clearance by a healthcare professional, or resolution of symptoms. Each participant in the prospective study had whole blood, serum and a nasopharyngeal or oropharyngeal swab collected by mobile phlebotomists. Over a roughly 2-month period, participants in the prospective study had the option of providing additional blood draws and questionnaires. Prospective study blood samples were shipped either frozen or at room temperature before DNA extraction.

CDR1 and CDR2 are drawn from the germline V gene: ENHRY, SYGVKD. Counted from cysteine to phenylalanine, this CDR3 has 20 amino acids. Only the CDR3 DNA is retained, 60 bases long and in frame from the first base. V and J are truncated by 0 bases and 1 base respectively, leaving an intervening sequence of 22 bases. TCRbeta CDR3 regions were amplified from genomic DNA by means of the immunoSEQ Assay, a bias-controlled multiplex PCR. The original pipeline was this. Within the assay, amplification of reference gene primers was used to estimate how many nucleated cells each sample contained. To quantify the absolute abundance of each unique TCRbeta CDR3 rearrangement, sequence reads were collapsed and filtered. For each sample, productive Simpson clonality was calculated as the square root of Simpson's diversity index across productive rearrangements. In its TCRdb copy, this immuneACCESS table keeps in-frame sequences only and misses some clones. Where compared with another copy, unresolved V genes explain less than half of these, and the others have no known cause. That table supplies the V and J calls and clone size; D and trimming were determined from the DNA. The sample contains about 280,000 clones, around 90% of them found a single time. In total, the top ten clones hold approximately 1% of the sample.

This sequence uses TRBV10-3 and TRBJ1-5; the D gene is perhaps TRBD1, from 6 matching bases. The sample consisted of PBMCs or T cells enriched from blood (not recorded which). The source of this sequence is a woman aged 25 to 39 who had recovered from COVID-19. The nucleotide sequence is TGTGCCATCAGTGAGTCTTCAGGTTGGAGCAGGGGCGGCAGCAATCAGCCCCAGCATTTT. This codes for CAISESSGWSRGGSNQPQHF.